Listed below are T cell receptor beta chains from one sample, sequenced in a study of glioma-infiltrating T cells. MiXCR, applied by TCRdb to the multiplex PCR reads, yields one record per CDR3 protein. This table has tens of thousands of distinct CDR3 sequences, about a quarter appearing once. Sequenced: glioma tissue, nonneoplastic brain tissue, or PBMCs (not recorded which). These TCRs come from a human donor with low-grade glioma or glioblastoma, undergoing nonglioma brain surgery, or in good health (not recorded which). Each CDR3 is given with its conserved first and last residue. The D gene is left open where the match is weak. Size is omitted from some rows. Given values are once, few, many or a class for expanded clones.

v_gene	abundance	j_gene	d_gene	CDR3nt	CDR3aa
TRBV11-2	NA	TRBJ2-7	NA	TGTGCCAGCAGCTTATCGCGGGAGCAGTACTTC	CASSLSREQYF
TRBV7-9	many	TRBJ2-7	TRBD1	TGTGCCAGCAGCTTAAGGGGACAGGGAACCTACGAGCAGTACTTC	CASSLRGQGTYEQYF
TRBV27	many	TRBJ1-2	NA	NA	CASSLGTGGFGNGYTF
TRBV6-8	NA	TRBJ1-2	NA	TGTGCCAGCAGTTCGGGGGGACATGGCTACACCTTC	CASSSGGHGYTF
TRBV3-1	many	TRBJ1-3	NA	TGTGCCAGCAGCCAAGAGCATAACTCTGGAAACACCATATATTTT	CASSQEHNSGNTIYF
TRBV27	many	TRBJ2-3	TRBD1	TGTGCCAGCAGTTTATCAGGACAGGGCTTCACAGATACGCAGTATTTT	CASSLSGQGFTDTQYF
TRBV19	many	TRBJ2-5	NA	TGTGCCAGTAGTATGACAGGACACGGTGAGACCCAGTACTTC	CASSMTGHGETQYF
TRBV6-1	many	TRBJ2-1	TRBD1	TGTGCCAGCAGACCGACAGGGGGCGAGAGGAATGAGCAGTTCTTC	CASRPTGGERNEQFF
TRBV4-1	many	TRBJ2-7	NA	TGCGCCAGCAGCCCCTCGGCAGGGAGCTACGAGCAGTACTTC	CASSPSAGSYEQYF
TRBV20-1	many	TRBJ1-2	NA	TGCAGTGCCCCACGGGGGGCAGGGAATGGCTACACCTTC	CSAPRGAGNGYTF
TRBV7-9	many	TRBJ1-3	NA	TGTGCCAGCAGCTTATCCAGGGGTCCCCACCATTTT	CASSLSRGPHHF
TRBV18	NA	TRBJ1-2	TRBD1	TGTGCCAGCTCACCACCGGGACCCGGACAGGCATACTATGGCTACACCTTC	CASSPPGPGQAYYGYTF
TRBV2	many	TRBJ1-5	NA	TGTGCCAGCAGTGAAATTGTGACACGCAATCAGCCCCAGCATTTT	CASSEIVTRNQPQHF
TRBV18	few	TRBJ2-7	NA	TGTGCCAGCTCACGATTGACGGGAAGCTCCTACGAGCAGTACTTC	CASSRLTGSSYEQYF
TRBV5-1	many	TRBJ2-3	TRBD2	TGCGCCAGCAGACTAGCGGGGATTAGCACAGATACGCAGTATTTT	CASRLAGISTDTQYF
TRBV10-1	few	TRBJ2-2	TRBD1	TGCGCCAGCAGTAAACAGGGGTCGGCGAACACCGGGGAGCTGTTTTTT	CASSKQGSANTGELFF
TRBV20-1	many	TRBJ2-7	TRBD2	TGCAGTGCTAGAGATCAGACTAGCGGATTCTACGAGCAGTACTTC	CSARDQTSGFYEQYF
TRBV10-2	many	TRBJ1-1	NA	TGCGCCAGCAGGGATTGGAACACTGAAGCTTTCTTT	CASRDWNTEAFF
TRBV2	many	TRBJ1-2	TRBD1	TGTGCCAGCAGTGCCCATCCCGGGACAGGAATACGGTACACCTTC	CASSAHPGTGIRYTF
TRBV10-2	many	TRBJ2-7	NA	TGCGCCAGTACTCTCGCGGGAAGTCGCTCCTACGAGCAGTACTTC	CASTLAGSRSYEQYF
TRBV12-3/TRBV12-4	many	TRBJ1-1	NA	TGTGCCAGCCTAAAACAGGGAAAACCCACTGAAGCTTTCTTT	CASLKQGKPTEAFF
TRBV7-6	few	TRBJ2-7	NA	TGTGCCAGCAGCTTAATGGGTGGACAGTACGAGCAGTACTTC	CASSLMGGQYEQYF
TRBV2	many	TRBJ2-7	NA	TGTGCCAGCAGTGAAGGGTACGAGCAGTACTTC	CASSEGYEQYF
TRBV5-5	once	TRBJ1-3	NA	TGTGCCAGCAGCTTGGAACCGCTCTCTGGAAACACCATATATTTT	CASSLEPLSGNTIYF
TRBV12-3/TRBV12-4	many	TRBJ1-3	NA	TGTGCCAGCATCGGACGGACACTCTCTGGAAACACCATATATTTT	CASIGRTLSGNTIYF
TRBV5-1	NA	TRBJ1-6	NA	TGCGCCAGCCGATCGAGAGTAAATTCACCCCTCCACTTT	CASRSRVNSPLHF
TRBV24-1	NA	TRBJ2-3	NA	TGTGCCACCAGTGTCGGGGACAGCACAGATACGCAGTATTTT	CATSVGDSTDTQYF
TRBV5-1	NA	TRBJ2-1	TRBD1	TGCGCCAGCAGCTGGGCAGGGGGCGATCAGTTCTTC	CASSWAGGDQFF
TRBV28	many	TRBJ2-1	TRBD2	TGTGCCAGCACCCTCAGGACTAGCGGATTCTACAATGAGCAGTTCTTC	CASTLRTSGFYNEQFF
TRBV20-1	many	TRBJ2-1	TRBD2	TGCAGTGCTAGAGACGGAGCGGGACCTTACAATGAGCAGTTCTTC	CSARDGAGPYNEQFF
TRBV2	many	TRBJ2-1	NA	TGTGCCAGCAGTATCGGGACCCTCGGGAATGAGCAGTTCTTC	CASSIGTLGNEQFF
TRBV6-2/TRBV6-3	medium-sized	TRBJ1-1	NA	TGTGCCAGCACCCAGGGGAGGTCGCTTGAAGCTTTCTTT	CASTQGRSLEAFF
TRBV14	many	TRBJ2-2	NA	TGTGCCAGCAGCCGTTGGACAAGGAACACCGGGGAGCTGTTTTTT	CASSRWTRNTGELFF
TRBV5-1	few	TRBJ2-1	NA	TGCGCCAGCAGCTTGTCTATGCAGTCCTACAATGAGCAGTTCTTC	CASSLSMQSYNEQFF
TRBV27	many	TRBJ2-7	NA	TGTGCCAGCAGTTTAAGGCAGAGCTCCTACGAGCAGTACTTC	CASSLRQSSYEQYF
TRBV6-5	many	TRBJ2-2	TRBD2	TGTGCCAGCAGTTATACTAGCGGCACCGGGGAGCTGTTTTTT	CASSYTSGTGELFF
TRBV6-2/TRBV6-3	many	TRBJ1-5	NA	TGTGCCAGCACTCATAGGCTCCGGAATAATCAGCCCCAGCATTTT	CASTHRLRNNQPQHF
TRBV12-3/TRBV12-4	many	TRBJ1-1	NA	TGTGCCAGCAGCTTTTCGGGTAACACTGAAGCTTTCTTT	CASSFSGNTEAFF
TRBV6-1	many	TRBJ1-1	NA	TGTACGAGCGGATCCACTGAAGCTTTCTTT	CTSGSTEAFF
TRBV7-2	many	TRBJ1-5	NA	TGTGCCAGCAGCTTAGGGTTTAATCAGCCCCAGCATTTT	CASSLGFNQPQHF
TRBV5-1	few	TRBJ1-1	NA	TGCGCCAGCAGCTTGGCGGCCATGAACACTGAAGCTTTCTTT	CASSLAAMNTEAFF
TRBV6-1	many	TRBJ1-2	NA	TGTGCCAGCCTTCCCTCTCTAGACAGTGACTATGGCTACACCTTC	CASLPSLDSDYGYTF
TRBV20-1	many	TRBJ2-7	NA	TGCAGTGCTAGAGATTCCCTGGGGTCCTACGAGCAGTACTTC	CSARDSLGSYEQYF
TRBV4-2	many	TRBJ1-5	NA	TGTGCCAGCAGCCAGGGGGCGGGCCTCAATCAGCCCCAGCATTTT	CASSQGAGLNQPQHF
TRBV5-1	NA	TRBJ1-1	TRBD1	TGCGCCAGCAGCTTTTATACAGGGGCGAACACTGAAGCTTTCTTT	CASSFYTGANTEAFF
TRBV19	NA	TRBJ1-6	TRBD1	TGTGCCAGTAGTACCGGAAGGACAGGGGGCTCTGCTTCACCCCTCCACTTT	CASSTGRTGGSASPLHF
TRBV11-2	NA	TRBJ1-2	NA	TGTGCCAGCAGCTCCATAGGGGGGGGATATGGCTACACCTTC	CASSSIGGGYGYTF
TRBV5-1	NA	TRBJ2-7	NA	TGCGCCAGCAGCTTTTCTTCGGGACAATCTTCCGAGCAGTACTTC	CASSFSSGQSSEQYF
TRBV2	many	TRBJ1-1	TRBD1	TGTGCCAGCAGGGACAGGGGGCGAGTCACTGAAGCTTTCTTT	CASRDRGRVTEAFF
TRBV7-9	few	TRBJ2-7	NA	TGTGCCAGCAGCTTTCAACAGAAGTACGAGCAGTACTTC	CASSFQQKYEQYF
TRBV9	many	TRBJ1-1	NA	TGTGCCAGCAGCGTAGGTGGGACGGCGAACACTGAAGCTTTCTTT	CASSVGGTANTEAFF
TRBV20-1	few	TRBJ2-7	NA	TGCAGTGCTATTACGACAGAGTCCTACGAGCAGTACTTC	CSAITTESYEQYF
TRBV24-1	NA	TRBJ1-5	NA	TGTGCCACCAGTGAGGCACAGGGGCCCCAGCATTTT	CATSEAQGPQHF